Included here is one T cell receptor (beta chain) sequence, with context. No antigen is known for it. Sequence at one end of the junction differs from germline and may be a read error. This sample's RNA came from whole unsorted tissue. The sample comes from a study of tumor and adjacent non-tumor tissue in lung cancer. The library came from three nested PCR rounds adapted from ARM-PCR protocols. Each CDR3 protein is one row after TCRdb ran MiXCR on the multiplex PCR reads. The data hold 65,000 to 95,000 distinct CDR3 sequences, with over 80% observed a single time. Whole-study findings and limits: Shorter survival was associated with higher TCR diversity in tumors. Significantly higher TCR diversity was found in tumor than normal lung. Tumor repertoires had a smaller top 100 clone share than normal lung.

Germline loops: CDR1 MNHEY, CDR2 SVGEGT. This CDR3 comprises 14 residues. The V gene is TRBV6-2 or TRBV6-3, the J gene TRBJ1-2, with 8 bases identical to TRBD1. This TCR came from a woman between 45 and 65 years old with non-small cell lung cancer. Input material: lung tumor tissue. The CDR3 loop is CARSYQGASYGYTF. CDR3 nucleotide sequence: TGTGCCAGGAGTTACCAGGGGGCGAGCTATGGCTACACATTC.